This entry describes one TCR beta chain. The antigen remains unidentified. The record originates from a study of persistence of HIV-infected CD4 T cells. Nonspecific anti-CD3/anti-CD28 bead stimulation represents the broad CD4+ T cell repertoire. Sorting selected CD4+ T cells upregulating both CD40 ligand and CD69. For around 19 hours, CD8-depleted PBMCs received anti-CD28/CD49d costimulation, a CD40-blocking antibody and enfuvirtide. Sequencing used immunoSEQ version 4 in survey mode. Sequencing used immunoSEQ multiplex PCR; TCRdb keeps in-frame clones, though not all of them. Of 35,000 to 50,000 clones listed, roughly 92% are singletons. Trimming removed 2 bases at V and 0 bases at J, with 8 bases between. This CDR3 comprises 16 residues. Germline lookup yields CDR1 MNHEY and CDR2 SVGAGI.

This TCR was recovered from an adult man with HIV who was CMV-seropositive. The chain carries TRBV6-5 and TRBJ1-6, with no clear D. The sequences come from CD4+ T cells sorted from PBMCs after approximately 19-hour stimulation, collected from a patient who received antiretroviral therapy. The CDR3 loop reads CASSYARSSYNSPLHF. CDR3 nucleotide sequence: TGTGCCAGCAGTTACGCCAGGAGCTCCTATAATTCACCCCTCCACTTT.